What follows is one T cell receptor beta chain and its context. Antigen: not known. Germline CDR1 is SGHTA and CDR2 is FQGNSA. The CDR3 contains 15 residues. V lost 5 bases, J lost 4 bases, and 17 bases lay in between. This specimen comes from a study of T-cell reconstitution after alpha-beta-depleted transplantation in children. A library of TCRbeta sequences, prepared with unique molecular identifiers, was generated. TCRdb fed the PCR reads into MiXCR, producing one record per CDR3 protein. This table has around 960,000 distinct CDR3 sequences, roughly 29% appearing once. Study-level points and caveats: In some patients, recipient T cells and intrathymic progenitors surviving conditioning explained high day-60 diversity. At around two months after transplant, the alpha-beta T cells were reportedly derived from several hundred expanded clones that came from non-depleted graft cells.

The clonotype was recovered from a boy younger than two who had a stem cell transplant for SCID, so the T cells may come from the graft donor. This sample comprised PBMCs, mostly from graft donor cells, obtained 360 days after TCRalphabeta/CD19-depleted stem cell transplant. The rearrangement links TRBV7-2 to TRBJ2-5, with a weak D call TRBD2 (6 bases). As DNA, the CDR3 is TGTGCCAGCAGCGGGGGACTTACGGAATTAGAGACCCAGTACTTC. Amino acid sequence: CASSGGLTELETQYF.